Here is one T cell receptor beta chain with its context. Its antigen is not known. The V and J ends lost 4 bases and 5 bases respectively, with 13 bases between them. This CDR3 contains 14 residues. CDR1 and CDR2 (germline): LGHNA, YSLEER. The record originates from a study of blood T cells in healthy people across ages. General study points: For the donors, CMV status was unknown and possibly confounded expanded clonotype changes. There was a strong correlation between TCR beta diversity and naive T cell percentage. From one million sequenced T cells, diversity estimates were lower bounds. Diversity of TCR beta per million T cells declined in a roughly linear way with age.

Combining a sample-barcoded 5' primer with a J-beta primer mix, a second PCR ran for roughly 7 to 12 cycles. TCRdb redid the calling of the 5' RACE reads with MiXCR, one entry per CDR3 protein. The table includes some 880,000 distinct CDR3 sequences, approximately 35% detected once. The sample comprised blood. The chain employs TRBV4-3 and TRBJ2-3, with D possibly being TRBD1 (6 bases). The receptor was derived from a man between 18 and 35 years old in good health. The CDR3 sequence is CASSLVQGKDTQYF. In DNA, the CDR3 is TGCGCCAGCAGCCTAGTGCAGGGGAAAGATACGCAGTATTTT.